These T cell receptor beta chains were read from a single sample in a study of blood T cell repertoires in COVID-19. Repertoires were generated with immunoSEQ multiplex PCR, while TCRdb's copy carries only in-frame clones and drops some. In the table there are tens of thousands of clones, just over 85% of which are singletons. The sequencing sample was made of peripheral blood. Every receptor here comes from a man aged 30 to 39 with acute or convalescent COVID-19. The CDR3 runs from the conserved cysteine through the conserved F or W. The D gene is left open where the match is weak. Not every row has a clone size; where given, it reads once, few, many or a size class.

CDR3 DNA: TGTGCCAGCAGCTCATGGTGGGGCGGTTCCAATGAGCAGTTCTTC; CDR3 protein: CASSSWWGGSNEQFF; J gene: TRBJ2-1; D gene: .; clone size: .; V gene: TRBV7-2
CDR3 DNA: TGCGCCAGCAGTGATGCGGGAGATCCGGAGACCCAGTACTTC; CDR3 protein: CASSDAGDPETQYF; J gene: TRBJ2-5; D gene: TRBD2; clone size: .; V gene: TRBV10-2
CDR3 DNA: TGTGCCAGCAGCTTCGCCAGGACGGGGGCTTTCTTT; CDR3 protein: CASSFARTGAFF; J gene: TRBJ1-1; D gene: .; clone size: .; V gene: TRBV5-6
CDR3 DNA: TGTGCCAGCAGTCTTGGGAGGATCACTGAAGCTTTCTTT; CDR3 protein: CASSLGRITEAFF; J gene: TRBJ1-1; D gene: .; clone size: .; V gene: TRBV12-3/TRBV12-4
CDR3 DNA: TGTGCCAGCACTCGCCAGGGAATTGATGGCTACACCTTC; CDR3 protein: CASTRQGIDGYTF; J gene: TRBJ1-2; D gene: .; clone size: .; V gene: TRBV5-6
CDR3 DNA: TGTGCCAGTAGTTCCCGAACGGCGAGCGGGGGGGCTAAGGGGAATACGCAGTATTTT; CDR3 protein: CASSSRTASGGAKGNTQYF; J gene: TRBJ2-3; D gene: TRBD2; clone size: .; V gene: TRBV19
CDR3 DNA: TGTGCCAGCAGTTTGAGCCCATTGAATACGGATACGCAGTATTTT; CDR3 protein: CASSLSPLNTDTQYF; J gene: TRBJ2-3; D gene: .; clone size: .; V gene: TRBV27
CDR3 DNA: TGTGCCAGCAGCTTCAGGGGACCCACTGAAGCTTTCTTT; CDR3 protein: CASSFRGPTEAFF; J gene: TRBJ1-1; D gene: .; clone size: .; V gene: TRBV7-9
CDR3 DNA: TGTGCCAGCAGCCTCGAACAGGGGATGAACACTGAAGCTTTCTTT; CDR3 protein: CASSLEQGMNTEAFF; J gene: TRBJ1-1; D gene: TRBD1; clone size: .; V gene: TRBV7-9
CDR3 DNA: TGTGCCAGCAGCGTCGCTAGAGCGGGAGGGCGGAATGAGCAGTTCTTC; CDR3 protein: CASSVARAGGRNEQFF; J gene: TRBJ2-1; D gene: TRBD2; clone size: .; V gene: TRBV2
CDR3 DNA: TGTGCCAGCAGTCCCAATCAACAGGGGGCGGACATTCAGTACTTC; CDR3 protein: CASSPNQQGADIQYF; J gene: TRBJ2-4; D gene: TRBD1; clone size: few; V gene: TRBV3-1/TRBV3-2
CDR3 DNA: TGTGCCAGCTCGCGCGGGACAGACGACGGGTACGAGCAGTACTTC; CDR3 protein: CASSRGTDDGYEQYF; J gene: TRBJ2-7; D gene: .; clone size: .; V gene: TRBV18
CDR3 DNA: TGTGCAAGTCGCTCTCTATATCACAGGTTTATCTCTGGAAACACCATATATTTT; CDR3 protein: CASRSLYHRFISGNTIYF; J gene: TRBJ1-3; D gene: .; clone size: .; V gene: TRBV12-2
CDR3 DNA: TGTGCCAGCAGCACGCCGGGACAGGGTCCACGTCGGGAAAAACTGTTTTTT; CDR3 protein: CASSTPGQGPRREKLFF; J gene: TRBJ1-4; D gene: TRBD1; clone size: once; V gene: TRBV7-9
CDR3 DNA: TGTGCCAGCAGTGGGACACTTTTTAATTCACCCCTCCACTTT; CDR3 protein: CASSGTLFNSPLHF; J gene: TRBJ1-6; D gene: .; clone size: .; V gene: TRBV2
CDR3 DNA: TGTGCCAGCAGACCCGGGACAGGGGGGTCTGAAGCTTTCTTT; CDR3 protein: CASRPGTGGSEAFF; J gene: TRBJ1-1; D gene: TRBD1; clone size: .; V gene: TRBV6-6
CDR3 DNA: TGTGCCAGCAGGAGACAAGCTTTTCTCCAAGAGACCCAGTACTTC; CDR3 protein: CASRRQAFLQETQYF; J gene: TRBJ2-5; D gene: .; clone size: .; V gene: TRBV27
CDR3 DNA: TGTGCCAGCATGGCCGGGACTCCACCCCTCCACTTT; CDR3 protein: CASMAGTPPLHF; J gene: TRBJ1-6; D gene: .; clone size: .; V gene: TRBV2
CDR3 DNA: TGTGCCAGCTCGTACAGGGAAACTAATTCACCCCTCCACTTT; CDR3 protein: CASSYRETNSPLHF; J gene: TRBJ1-6; D gene: .; clone size: once; V gene: TRBV18